Each of the 4 T cell receptor beta chains below was sequenced from the same sample in a study of blood T cell repertoires in COVID-19. Measured with immunoSEQ multiplex PCR; TCRdb has only the in-frame clones, and not every one. The profile shows about 260,000 clones, around 84% of them singletons. Material for sequencing was peripheral blood. The receptors were gathered from a man aged 55 to 70 with acute or convalescent COVID-19.

This chain links TRBV15 with TRBJ2-5, with TRBD1 matching over 8 bases. The CDR3 loop spans 15 amino acids. V lost 5 bases to trimming and J lost 5 bases; unmatched junction nucleotides: 10. Germline assignment: CDR1 LNHNV and CDR2 YYDKDF (reference sequence). CDR3: CATSDGQGQKETQYF. CDR3 DNA: TGTGCCACCAGCGACGGACAGGGACAAAAGGAGACCCAGTACTTC.

V and J are TRBV5-6 and TRBJ1-3; maybe TRBD1 (6 bases). The V and J ends lost 0 bases and 4 bases respectively, with 14 bases between them. The germline gives CDR1 SGHDT, CDR2 YYEEEE. This CDR3 is 16 amino acids long. The CDR3 nucleotides read TGTGCCAGCAGCTTGGCCTGGCAGGGGTCCGGAAACACCATATATTTT. Amino acids: CASSLAWQGSGNTIYF.

The CDR3 region is CASSEHFAGGYGYTF. In nucleotides, the CDR3 is TGTGCCAGCAGTGAGCATTTCGCAGGGGGCTATGGCTACACCTTC. This chain uses TRBV2 with TRBJ1-2; 7 nucleotides line up with TRBD1. CDR3 size: 15 residues. Germline trimming cut 3 bases from V and 4 bases from J; bases unmatched to any gene: 8. Germline assignment: CDR1 SNHLY and CDR2 FYNNEI.

The chain couples TRBV6-6 to TRBJ2-4, with TRBD1 identical over 9 bases. The trim removed 4 bases at V and 9 bases at J, leaving 10 bases unmatched. Germline V gives CDR1 MNHNY, CDR2 SVGAGI (reference sequence). The CDR3 runs to 15 residues. CDR3 sequence: CASSSPGQGYSIQYF. The CDR3 DNA sequence: TGTGCCAGCAGTTCTCCGGGACAGGGATATAGCATTCAGTACTTC.